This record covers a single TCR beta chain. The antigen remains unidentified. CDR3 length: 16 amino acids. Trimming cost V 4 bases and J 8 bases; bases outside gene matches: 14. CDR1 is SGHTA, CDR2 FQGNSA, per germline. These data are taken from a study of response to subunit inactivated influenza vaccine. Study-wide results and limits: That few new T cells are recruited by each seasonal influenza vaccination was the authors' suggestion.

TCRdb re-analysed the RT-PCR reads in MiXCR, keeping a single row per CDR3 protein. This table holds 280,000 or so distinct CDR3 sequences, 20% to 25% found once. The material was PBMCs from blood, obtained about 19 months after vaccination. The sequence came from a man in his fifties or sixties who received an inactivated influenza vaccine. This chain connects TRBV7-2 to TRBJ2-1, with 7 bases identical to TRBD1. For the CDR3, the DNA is TGTGCCAGCAGCTCATACGTTACAGGGGTGGGGGATGAGCAGTTCTTC. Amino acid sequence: CASSSYVTGVGDEQFF.